A single sample gave rise to the 21 T cell receptor beta chains below, sequenced in a study of T cell clonality in common variable immunodeficiency. Notes on the study in general: In common variable immunodeficiency, TCR beta chains reportedly carried fewer deletions and N-nucleotide insertions.

No cognate antigen is known for these TCRs. Using immunoSEQ multiplex PCR, the repertoire was profiled, and TCRdb retains in-frame clones only, with some absent. In total the sample includes tens of thousands of clones, none of them seen once. The sequenced material came from peripheral blood mononuclear cells. All receptors derive from a human donor with common variable immunodeficiency.

This clone came up many times. The CDR3 is cut off 3 residues early in the read; its end comes from the germline J gene. The chain uses TRBV20-1 and TRBJ2-3; 8 bases agree with TRBD2. Germline CDR1 reads DFQATT; CDR2 reads SNEGSKA (reference sequence). CDR3 size: 15 residues. Losses at the gene ends were 6 bases for V and 2 bases for J; bases not matched to a gene: 10. The sequenced part of the CDR3 DNA is TGCAGTGCCCCCACCGGGACTAGTACCACAGATACG. The encoded protein is CSAPTGTSTTDT. In full, the CDR3 is CSAPTGTSTTDTQYF.

Many counts were recorded for this clone. With the read ending 3 residues before the CDR3 end, the germline J gene is used to fill in that end. The chain employs TRBV20-1 and TRBJ2-7, with 7 bases identical to TRBD1. Per the germline V gene, CDR1 is DFQATT and CDR2 is SNEGSKA (reference sequence). The CDR3 spans 12 residues. The J segment lost 4 bases and the V segment lost 5 bases, leaving 5 bases of the junction unmatched. CDR3 region: CSAGTVQYEQYF. The sequenced part of the CDR3 DNA is TGCAGTGCTGGGACAGTCCAATACGAG.

This clone occurred many times. The read stops 3 residues short of the end of the CDR3; the missing end is completed from the germline J gene. V is TRBV18 and J is TRBJ2-7; TRBD2 matches 11 bases. Trimming took 3 bases from V and 2 from J; bases not matched to a gene: 3. Germline V gene sequence: CDR1 KGHSH, CDR2 LQKENI. The CDR3 loop spans 15 amino acids. This CDR3 reads CASSPSTSGAYEQYF. The part of the CDR3 DNA that was read is TGTGCCAGCTCACCTTCGACTAGCGGGGCCTACGAG.

The table lists this clone with many counts. Read sequence stops 3 residues before the CDR3 end, and the germline J gene provides the missing end. This chain uses TRBV7-3 with TRBJ2-1; D is perhaps TRBD2 (6 bases). Germline CDR1 reads SGHTA; CDR2 reads FQGTGA. V lost 5 bases to trimming and J lost 2 bases, with 13 bases between them. This CDR3 is built from 15 residues. The sequenced part of the CDR3 DNA is TGTGCCAGCAGCACTACTGCGGGGACCTACAATGAG. Translation: CASSTTAGTYNE. The full-length CDR3 reads as CASSTTAGTYNEQFF.

This clone came up many times. The sequenced fragment ends 3 residues before the CDR3 boundary, so the rest is inferred from the germline J gene. This rearrangement joins TRBV6-4 to TRBJ2-2; no firm D call. Trimming removed 7 bases from V and 0 bases from J, with 9 bases in between. The CDR3 has 14 amino acids. Germline V lookup: CDR1 MRHNA, CDR2 SNTAGT. Partial CDR3 DNA: TGTGCCAGCAAAATTACAGCGAACACCGGGGAG. It specifies CASKITANTGE. The entire CDR3 sequence reads CASKITANTGELFF.

This clone appeared many times. The CDR3 end lies 3 residues beyond the end of the read and is filled in from the germline J gene. The rearrangement joins TRBV12-3 or TRBV12-4 to TRBJ2-2; no clear D. The CDR3 totals 13 residues. Trimming removed 2 bases from V and 7 bases from J, with 8 bases in between. The CDR3 DNA, read in part, is TGTGCCAGCAGTTTAAGGGCCCACGGGGAG. Protein sequence: CASSLRAHGE. The full CDR3 is CASSLRAHGELFF.

This clone was observed many times. The CDR3 DNA, read in part, is TGTGCCAGCAGCGGGACTAGGATCTACGAG. Translating it yields CASSGTRIYE. The complete CDR3 sequence is CASSGTRIYEQYF. V and J are TRBV7-9 and TRBJ2-7; TRBD2 matches at 8 bases. The read ends 3 residues shy of where the CDR3 ends; the end is completed using the germline J gene. Losses at the gene ends were 5 bases for V and 3 bases for J; bases not matched to a gene: 3. CDR1 and CDR2 (germline): SEHNR, FQNEAQ (reference sequence). This CDR3 has 13 residues.

Ten or more counts support this clone. The DNA ends 3 residues before the CDR3 does, and the rest of the CDR3 is filled in from the germline J gene. This chain joins TRBV2 and TRBJ2-2; 10 bases are a match to TRBD1. Germline V lookup: CDR1 SNHLY, CDR2 FYNNEI. CDR3 length: 17 amino acids. With V trimmed by 6 bases and J by 7 bases, 14 bases remained unmatched. The sequenced CDR3 bases are TGTGCCAGCAGCCATGAGGACAGGGGGATTGGTGGCGGGGAG. Translation gives CASSHEDRGIGGGE. The full CDR3 is CASSHEDRGIGGGELFF. The full variable domain, its missing parts supplied by reference TRBV2 and TRBJ2-2, is EPEVTQTPSHQVTQMGQEVILRCVPISNHLYFYWYRQILGQKVEFLVSFYNNEISEKSEIFDDQFSVERPDGSNFTLKIRSTKLEDSAMYFCASSHEDRGIGGGELFFGEGSRLTVL.

This clone was seen repeatedly, ten times or more. The read ends 3 residues shy of where the CDR3 ends; the end is completed using the germline J gene. J is TRBJ2-2 and V is TRBV6-2 or TRBV6-3; TRBD2 agrees at 7 bases. Germline assignment: CDR1 MNHEY and CDR2 SVGEGT. V shed 1 base, J shed 4 bases, and the junction held 3 bases outside the gene matches. CDR3 length equals 15 residues. CDR3 loop: CASSYFGGSTGELFF. The sequenced CDR3 bases are TGTGCCAGCAGTTACTTCGGGGGGAGCACCGGGGAG.

This clone was seen repeatedly, ten times or more. Read coverage stops 3 residues before the CDR3 terminus; the germline J gene supplies the remainder. The chain couples TRBV6-2 or TRBV6-3 to TRBJ1-2; D might be TRBD1 (6 bases). CDR1 is MNHEY and CDR2 is SVGEGT in the germline V gene. Trimming removed 6 bases from V and 7 bases from J, with 15 bases in between. The CDR3 runs to 13 residues. The CDR3 reads CASRYGQLGGYTF. The sequenced part of the CDR3 DNA is TGTGCCAGCAGGTATGGACAGCTCGGTGGC.

This clone was observed many times. The read terminates 3 residues before the CDR3 end, so the remaining end is supplied by the germline J gene. This rearrangement joins TRBV28 to TRBJ2-3; D unclear. The CDR3 spans 15 residues. CDR1 is MDHEN and CDR2 is SYDVKM in the germline V gene. CDR3 bases read: TGTGCCAGCAGTTTAAAGGGCCCGGCAAGAGGTGCG. It codes for CASSLKGPARGA. The entire CDR3 protein is CASSLKGPARGAQYF.

This clone was recorded at least ten times. Read data end 3 residues before the CDR3 end; the end is taken from the germline J gene. Other DNA sequences of this sample code for an identical CDR3. The genes are TRBV7-2 and TRBJ2-5; D is perhaps TRBD1 (6 bases). The CDR3 sequence is 15 residues long. The V gene's germline CDR1 is SGHTA and CDR2 FQGNSA. V was shortened by 0 bases and J by 2 bases, with 10 bases between the two germline ends. The sequenced CDR3 bases are TGTGCCAGCAGCTTAGCAGGGGGACAACAAGAGACC. Protein product: CASSLAGGQQET. The full CDR3 is CASSLAGGQQETQYF.

Within the sample, this clone is medium-sized. The read comes to an end 3 residues before the CDR3 does, leaving the germline J gene to fill in the end. This sequence joins TRBV2 and TRBJ2-1; the D gene is possibly TRBD1 (5 bases). CDR3 length: 15 amino acids. CDR1 is SNHLY, CDR2 FYNNEI, per germline. The V end was cut by 2 bases, the J end by 2 bases, with 10 bases between. Incomplete CDR3 DNA: TGTGCCAGCAGTGAACAGGGCGGCACCTACAATGAG. Residues: CASSEQGGTYNE. The CDR3 reads in full as CASSEQGGTYNEQFF.

This clone came up many times. CDR3 DNA (partial): TGTGCCAGCAGTGAAGTTGGACAGGGGGGGAATCAGCCC. It translates to CASSEVGQGGNQP. The full CDR3 protein is CASSEVGQGGNQPQHF. This chain joins TRBV2 and TRBJ1-5, with 10 bases identical to TRBD1. Read data end 3 residues before the CDR3 end; the end is taken from the germline J gene. J was trimmed by 4 bases and V by 1 base; bases with no gene match: 4. The V gene's germline CDR1 is SNHLY and CDR2 FYNNEI. The CDR3 runs 16 residues.

This clone was detected many times. One end of the junction is discordant with germline, which a read error may explain. This CDR3 reads CASSLGRGGVNEQFF. The sequenced CDR3 bases are TGTGCTAGCAGCTTAGGGCGGGGGGGCGTCAATGAG. This chain links TRBV7-7 with TRBJ2-1, with 9 positions matching TRBD2. The read ends 3 residues before the CDR3 terminus; that terminus is restored from the germline J gene. Germline V gives CDR1 SSHAT, CDR2 FNYEAQ (reference sequence). The CDR3 is made up of 15 amino acids.

This clone showed up many times. The read is 3 residues too short to cover the CDR3 end, so that end is filled in from the germline J gene. The rearrangement uses TRBV29-1 and TRBJ2-1; D is possibly TRBD2 (5 bases). Germline V lookup: CDR1 SQVTM, CDR2 ANQGSEA. The CDR3 is 12 amino acids. Trimming removed 5 bases from V and 5 bases from J, with 10 bases in between. The CDR3 DNA, read in part, is TGCAGCGTTTATAGCGCTGACAATGAG. This encodes CSVYSADNE. The whole CDR3 reads CSVYSADNEQFF.

This clone has a count of ten or more. The CDR3 end falls 3 residues outside the read, so it is completed with the germline J gene. J is TRBJ1-2 and V is TRBV2; 9 nucleotides agree with TRBD1. Germline loops: CDR1 SNHLY, CDR2 FYNNEI. CDR3 size: 12 residues. The covered CDR3 bases are TGTGCCAGCGCCGGGACAGGGACGGGC. Translated, it gives CASAGTGTG. The entire CDR3 reads CASAGTGTGYTF.

There are many counts of this clone. The sequence runs out 3 residues before the end of the CDR3; the remainder is reconstructed from the germline J gene. The rearrangement links TRBV4-2 to TRBJ2-7, with a tentative D call TRBD1 (5 bases). In germline, CDR1 is LGHNA, CDR2 YNFKEQ. Trimming shortened V by 4 bases and J by 2 bases, and 12 bases separated the two germline ends. The CDR3 loop spans 14 amino acids. The covered CDR3 bases are TGTGCCAGCAGCCGGGGATTAGGGGCCTACGAG. Translated, it gives CASSRGLGAYE. The CDR3 in full is CASSRGLGAYEQYF.

This clone occurred many times. With the read ending 3 residues before the CDR3 end, the germline J gene is used to fill in that end. This chain connects TRBV12-3 or TRBV12-4 to TRBJ2-5, with 10 bases aligning to TRBD2. This CDR3 is built from 15 residues. Unmatched junction bases numbered 7, after V lost 5 bases and J lost 4 bases. CDR3 DNA (partial): TGTGCCAGCAGTAAAAGCGGGGGGGCCCGAGAGACC. It encodes CASSKSGGARET. In full, the CDR3 is CASSKSGGARETQYF.

This clone was detected ten times or more. The read ends 3 residues early relative to the CDR3; the germline J gene fills the gap. V usage is TRBV6-1 and J usage is TRBJ1-5, with TRBD1 matching 8 bases. V trimming: 2 bases; J trimming: 5 bases; junction bases outside the gene matches: 5. CDR1 and CDR2 (germline): MNHNS, SASEGT. The CDR3 spans 15 residues. CDR3: CASSEQTGADQPQHF. The sequenced part of the CDR3 DNA is TGTGCCAGCAGTGAACAGACAGGGGCCGATCAGCCC.

This clone has a count of ten or more. The CDR3 extends 3 residues past the end of the read, so its final part is completed from the germline J gene. V and J are TRBV7-2 and TRBJ2-2, with TRBD2 identical over 9 bases. Germline V gene lookup returns CDR1 SGHTA and CDR2 FQGNSA. The V segment lost 6 bases and the J segment 4 bases; nucleotides outside the gene matches: 6. The CDR3 length is 15 residues. CDR3 DNA (partial): TGTGCCAGCAGACCGGGACTAGCCGCCACCGGGGAG. The encoded protein is CASRPGLAATGE. The whole CDR3 reads CASRPGLAATGELFF.